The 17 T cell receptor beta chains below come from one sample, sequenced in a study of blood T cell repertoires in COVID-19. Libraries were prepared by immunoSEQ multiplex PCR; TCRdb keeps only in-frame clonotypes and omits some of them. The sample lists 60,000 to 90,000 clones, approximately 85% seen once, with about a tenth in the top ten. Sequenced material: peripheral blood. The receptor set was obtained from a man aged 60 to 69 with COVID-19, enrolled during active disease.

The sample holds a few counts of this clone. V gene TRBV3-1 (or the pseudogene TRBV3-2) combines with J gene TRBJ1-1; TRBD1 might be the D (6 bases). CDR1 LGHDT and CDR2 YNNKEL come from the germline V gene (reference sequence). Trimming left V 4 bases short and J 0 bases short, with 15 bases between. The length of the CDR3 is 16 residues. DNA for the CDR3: TGTGCCAGCAGCCCCTTGGGGGCCCGCATGAACACTGAAGCTTTCTTT. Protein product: CASSPLGARMNTEAFF.

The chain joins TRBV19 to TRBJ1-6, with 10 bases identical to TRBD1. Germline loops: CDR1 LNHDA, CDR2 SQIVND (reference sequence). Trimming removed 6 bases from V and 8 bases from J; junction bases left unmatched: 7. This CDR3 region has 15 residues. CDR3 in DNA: TGTGCCAGTAGCTACCGTGGGACAGGGGATTCACCCCTCCACTTT. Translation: CASSYRGTGDSPLHF.

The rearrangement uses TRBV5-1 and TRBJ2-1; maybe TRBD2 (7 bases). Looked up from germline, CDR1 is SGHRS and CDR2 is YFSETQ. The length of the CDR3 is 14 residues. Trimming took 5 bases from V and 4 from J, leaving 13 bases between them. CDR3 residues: CASRPSGTYNEQFF. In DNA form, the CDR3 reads TGCGCCAGCAGACCCAGCGGGACATACAATGAGCAGTTCTTC.

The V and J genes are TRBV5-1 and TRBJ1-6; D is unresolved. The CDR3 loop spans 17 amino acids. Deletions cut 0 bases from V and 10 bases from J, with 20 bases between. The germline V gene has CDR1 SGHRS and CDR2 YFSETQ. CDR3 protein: CASSLGTGPTSTSPLHF. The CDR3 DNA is TGCGCCAGCAGCTTGGGCACGGGTCCGACTTCGACCTCACCCCTCCACTTT.

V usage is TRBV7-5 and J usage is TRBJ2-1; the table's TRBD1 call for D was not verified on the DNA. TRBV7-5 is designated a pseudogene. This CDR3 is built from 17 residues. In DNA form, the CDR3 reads TGTGTCAGAACCCTAACCACCGGGACAGCATGCTACAATGAGCAGTTCTTC. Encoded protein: CVRTLTTGTACYNEQFF.

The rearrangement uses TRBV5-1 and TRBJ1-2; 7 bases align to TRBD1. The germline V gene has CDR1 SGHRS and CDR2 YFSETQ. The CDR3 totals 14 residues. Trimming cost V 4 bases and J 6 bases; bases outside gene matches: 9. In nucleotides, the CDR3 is TGCGCCAGCAGCCAAACCCCGGGGACAGATGGCTACACCTTC. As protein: CASSQTPGTDGYTF.

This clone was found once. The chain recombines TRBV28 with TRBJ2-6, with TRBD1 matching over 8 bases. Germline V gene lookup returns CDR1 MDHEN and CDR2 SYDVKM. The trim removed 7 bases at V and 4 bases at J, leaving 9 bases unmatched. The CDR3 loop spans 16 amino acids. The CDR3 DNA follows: TGTGCCAGCAAAGGTCCAGGGGGCGCGGGGGCCAACGTCCTGACTTTC. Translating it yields CASKGPGGAGANVLTF.

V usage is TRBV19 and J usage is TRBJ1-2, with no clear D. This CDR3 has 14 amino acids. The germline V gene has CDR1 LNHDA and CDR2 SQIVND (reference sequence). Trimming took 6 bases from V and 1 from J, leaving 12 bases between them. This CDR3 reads CASRREGGNYGYTF. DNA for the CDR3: TGTGCCAGTAGACGGGAGGGAGGTAACTATGGCTACACCTTC.

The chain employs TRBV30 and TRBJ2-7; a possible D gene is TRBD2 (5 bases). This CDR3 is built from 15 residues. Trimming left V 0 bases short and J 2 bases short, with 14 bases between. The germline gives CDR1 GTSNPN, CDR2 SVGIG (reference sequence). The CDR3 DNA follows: TGTGCCTGGAGTGTACTTCAGCGGAGCCCCTACGAGCAGTACTTC. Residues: CAWSVLQRSPYEQYF.

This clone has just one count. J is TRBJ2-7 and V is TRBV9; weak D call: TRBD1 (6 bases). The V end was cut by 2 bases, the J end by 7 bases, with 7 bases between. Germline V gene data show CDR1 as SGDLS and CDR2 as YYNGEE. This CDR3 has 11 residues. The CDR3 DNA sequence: TGTGCCAGCAGCGTTAGGGGGGAGCAGTACTTC. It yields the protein CASSVRGEQYF.

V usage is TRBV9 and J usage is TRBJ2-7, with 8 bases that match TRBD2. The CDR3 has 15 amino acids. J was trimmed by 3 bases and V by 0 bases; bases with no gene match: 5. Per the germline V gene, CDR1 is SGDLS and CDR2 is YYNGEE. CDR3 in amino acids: CASSVGPAGDYEQYF. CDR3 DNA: TGTGCCAGCAGCGTAGGTCCAGCGGGAGACTACGAGCAGTACTTC.

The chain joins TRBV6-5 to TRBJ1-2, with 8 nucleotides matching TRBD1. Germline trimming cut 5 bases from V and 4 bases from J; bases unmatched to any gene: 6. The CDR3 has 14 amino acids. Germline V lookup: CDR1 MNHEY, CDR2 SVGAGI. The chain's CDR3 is CASSPGQVPYGYTF. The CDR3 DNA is TGTGCCAGCAGTCCGGGACAGGTCCCCTATGGCTACACCTTC.

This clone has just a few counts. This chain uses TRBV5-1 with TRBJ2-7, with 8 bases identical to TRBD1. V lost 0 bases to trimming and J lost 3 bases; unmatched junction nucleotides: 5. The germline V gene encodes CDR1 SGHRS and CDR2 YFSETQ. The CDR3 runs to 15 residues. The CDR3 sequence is CASSLDGQGRYEQYF. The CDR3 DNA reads TGCGCCAGCAGCTTGGATGGACAGGGACGCTACGAGCAGTACTTC.

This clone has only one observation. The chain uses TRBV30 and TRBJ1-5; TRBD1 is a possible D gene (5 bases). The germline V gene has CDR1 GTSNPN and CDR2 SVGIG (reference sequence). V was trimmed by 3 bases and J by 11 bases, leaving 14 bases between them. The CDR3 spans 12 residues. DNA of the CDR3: TGTGCCTGGAGGCCAGCGGGGGGGGCCCAGCATTTT. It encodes CAWRPAGGAQHF.

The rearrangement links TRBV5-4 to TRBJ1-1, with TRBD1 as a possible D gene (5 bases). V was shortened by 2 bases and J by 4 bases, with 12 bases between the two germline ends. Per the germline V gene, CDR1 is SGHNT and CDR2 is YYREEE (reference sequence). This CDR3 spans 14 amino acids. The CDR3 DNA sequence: TGTGCCAGCAGCTTCTACGGGAGGGGCACTGAAGCTTTCTTT. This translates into CASSFYGRGTEAFF.

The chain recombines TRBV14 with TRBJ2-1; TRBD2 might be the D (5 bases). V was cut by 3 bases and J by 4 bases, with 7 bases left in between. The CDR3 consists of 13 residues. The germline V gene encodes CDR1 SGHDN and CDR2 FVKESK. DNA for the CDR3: TGTGCCAGCAGCCAGGACTCATACAATGAGCAGTTCTTC. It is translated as CASSQDSYNEQFF.

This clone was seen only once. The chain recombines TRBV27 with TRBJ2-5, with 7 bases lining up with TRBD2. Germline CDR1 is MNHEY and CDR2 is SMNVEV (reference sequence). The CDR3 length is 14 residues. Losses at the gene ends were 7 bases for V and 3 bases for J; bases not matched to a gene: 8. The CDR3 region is CASNSLGTKETQYF. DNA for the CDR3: TGTGCCAGCAACAGCCTCGGGACTAAAGAGACCCAGTACTTC.